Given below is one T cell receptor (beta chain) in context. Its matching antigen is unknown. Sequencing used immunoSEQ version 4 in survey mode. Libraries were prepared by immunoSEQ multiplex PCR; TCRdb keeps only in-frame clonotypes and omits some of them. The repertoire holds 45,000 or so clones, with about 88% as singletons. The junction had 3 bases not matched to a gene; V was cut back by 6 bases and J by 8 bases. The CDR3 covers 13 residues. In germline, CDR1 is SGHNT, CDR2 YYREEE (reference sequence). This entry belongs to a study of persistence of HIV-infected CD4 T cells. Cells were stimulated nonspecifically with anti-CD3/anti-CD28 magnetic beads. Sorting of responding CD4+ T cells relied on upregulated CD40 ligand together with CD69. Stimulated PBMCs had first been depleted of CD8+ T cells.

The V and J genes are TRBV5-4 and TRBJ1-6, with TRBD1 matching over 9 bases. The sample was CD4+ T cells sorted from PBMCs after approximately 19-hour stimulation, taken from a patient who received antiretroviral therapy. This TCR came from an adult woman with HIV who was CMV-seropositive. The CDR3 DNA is TGTGCCAGCACTGACAGGGGGTATTCACCCCTCCACTTT. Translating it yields CASTDRGYSPLHF. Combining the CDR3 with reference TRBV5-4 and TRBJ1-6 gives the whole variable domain ETGVTQSPTHLIKTRGQQVTLRCSSQSGHNTVSWYQQALGQGPQFIFQYYREEENGRGNFPPRFSGLQFPNYSSELNVNALELDDSALYLCASTDRGYSPLHFGNGTRLTVT.